These 26 T cell receptor beta chains were sequenced from one sample in a study of T cell responses to AZD1222 COVID-19 vaccine (dated by TCRdb to about 2021). The protocol used for the library was the immunoSEQ multiplex PCR assay. TCRdb limited this immuneACCESS table to in-frame rearrangements with V and J called. A share of clones is missing; checked studies link under half to unresolved V genes, and the rest is unexplained. This sample has about 78,000 clones in its table, and about 82% of those were observed once. 2.9% of the sample lies in the top ten. The time point label, read with the paper, signifies: baseline before first vaccination. Specimen: peripheral blood, collected on day 0 of AZD1222 vaccination. The receptors stem from an adult in good health.

The chain employs TRBV4-3 and TRBJ2-2; D unclear. The CDR3 has 14 residues. V dropped 0 bases and J dropped 5 bases, with 7 bases sitting between them. Germline V gene sequence: CDR1 LGHNA, CDR2 YSLEER. Written as DNA, the CDR3 is TGCGCCAGCAGCCAAGATCCGGAGACCGGGGAGCTGTTTTTT. It specifies CASSQDPETGELFF.

The CDR3 loop reads CASSLPLETQYF. Here the CDR3 DNA reads TGTGCCAGCAGCCTTCCCCTGGAGACCCAGTACTTC. This chain links TRBV7-9 with TRBJ2-5; the D is unclear. This CDR3 spans 12 amino acids. V lost 5 bases, J lost 5 bases, and 9 bases lay in between. Per germline, CDR1 SEHNR and CDR2 FQNEAQ (reference sequence).

The chain links TRBV29-1 to TRBJ1-6, with D maybe TRBD1 (6 bases). From germline, CDR1 is SQVTM and CDR2 ANQGSEA. The CDR3 has 13 amino acids. Deletions cut 6 bases from V and 9 bases from J, with 15 bases between. CDR3 in DNA: TGCAGCGTGCGGGGGGCGTTAGGTTCACCCCTCCACTTT. Amino acid sequence: CSVRGALGSPLHF.

V and J are TRBV4-3 and TRBJ2-3, with 8 bases lining up with TRBD2. V lost 0 bases, J lost 1 base, and 3 bases stayed unmatched. Germline V gives CDR1 LGHNA, CDR2 YSLEER. This CDR3 is 16 amino acids long. CDR3 in amino acids: CASSQDGSGGTDTQYF. CDR3 sequence (DNA): TGCGCCAGCAGCCAAGACGGTAGCGGGGGCACAGATACGCAGTATTTT.

The V call is TRBV10-3, the J call TRBJ2-7; the match to TRBD2 covers 7 bases. CDR1 and CDR2 from the germline V gene are ENHRY and SYGVKD. Unmatched junction bases numbered 5, after V lost 3 bases and J lost 3 bases. This CDR3 contains 14 residues. CDR3: CAISEEAGDYEQYF. For the CDR3, the DNA is TGTGCCATCAGTGAAGAGGCGGGAGACTACGAGCAGTACTTC.

The rearrangement joins TRBV2 to TRBJ1-2; possible D gene TRBD1, 5 bases. V lost 2 bases, J lost 6 bases, and 13 bases lay in between. This CDR3 contains 14 residues. Germline loops: CDR1 SNHLY, CDR2 FYNNEI. CDR3 region: CASSEFSGDNGYTF. CDR3 nucleotide sequence: TGTGCCAGCAGTGAATTTTCGGGGGATAATGGCTACACCTTC.

Comments on this clone: At one boundary the junction diverges from the germline segment, which might be a read error. The chain employs TRBV19 and TRBJ1-5, with D tentatively TRBD1 (5 bases). CDR1 LNHDA and CDR2 SQIVND come from the germline V gene (reference sequence). The CDR3 extends over 15 amino acids. CDR3 coding DNA: TGTGCCAGTAGTCTAGAAAGGGGAAGGGAACAGCCCCAGCATTTT. This encodes CASSLERGREQPQHF.

The chain couples TRBV19 to TRBJ2-2, with D hard to call. CDR1 and CDR2 from the germline V gene are LNHDA and SQIVND (reference sequence). Trimming removed 3 bases from V and 1 base from J, with 12 bases in between. The CDR3 is 16 amino acids. CDR3: CASSIDPGLNTGELFF. The CDR3 coding sequence is TGTGCCAGTAGTATTGACCCCGGTCTGAACACCGGGGAGCTGTTTTTT.

V usage is TRBV5-4 and J usage is TRBJ1-5, with 8 bases that match TRBD1. The CDR3 has 15 residues. After removal of 2 bases from V and 5 bases from J, the junction contained 6 bases not matched to a gene. Germline CDR1 and CDR2: SGHNT and YYREEE (reference sequence). The CDR3 here is CASSLGQGADQPQHF. DNA for the CDR3: TGTGCCAGCAGCTTAGGGCAGGGGGCGGATCAGCCCCAGCATTTT.

This clone showed up just a few times. The chain carries TRBV10-3 and TRBJ1-1; perhaps TRBD1 as D (6 bases). CDR1 is ENHRY and CDR2 is SYGVKD in the germline V gene. CDR3 size: 15 residues. The ends were cut back, 2 bases at V and 8 bases at J, with 18 bases in the middle. The CDR3 here is CAISEAGGWGPEAFF. The CDR3 DNA follows: TGTGCCATCAGTGAGGCCGGGGGCTGGGGCCCCGAAGCTTTCTTT.

V is TRBV7-3 and J is TRBJ2-3; D is unresolved. There are 14 residues in the CDR3. Germline V gene data show CDR1 as SGHTA and CDR2 as FQGTGA. V lost 2 bases and J lost 2, with 8 bases in between. Written as DNA, the CDR3 is TGTGCCAGCAGCTTAGGTGCAGCCACAGATACGCAGTATTTT. This encodes CASSLGAATDTQYF.

V and J are TRBV6-5 and TRBJ1-2; D gene ambiguous. V was pared by 6 bases and J by 2 bases, with 10 bases between. The CDR3 is made up of 13 amino acids. Germline V gene lookup returns CDR1 MNHEY and CDR2 SVGAGI. As DNA, the CDR3 is TGTGCCAGCAGGGCTTCCGGGAACTATGGCTACACCTTC. This gives the protein CASRASGNYGYTF.

This rearrangement joins TRBV18 to TRBJ2-2, with D perhaps TRBD1 (5 bases). Germline V CDR1 and CDR2: KGHSH, LQKENI. The V end lost 7 bases, the J end lost 5 bases, and 14 bases lay between the germline ends. CDR3 length: 14 residues. The CDR3 protein is CASCNDKGTGELFF. In DNA form, the CDR3 reads TGTGCCAGCTGCAACGATAAGGGGACCGGGGAGCTGTTTTTT.

This rearrangement joins TRBV7-9 to TRBJ2-5; 7 bases fit TRBD2. Trimming at V came to 5 bases and at J to 5 bases, leaving 5 bases not matched to a gene. The CDR3 runs to 13 residues. CDR1 is SEHNR, CDR2 FQNEAQ, per germline (reference sequence). This chain's CDR3 is CASSPYGGETQYF. For the CDR3, the DNA is TGTGCCAGCAGCCCCTACGGGGGGGAGACCCAGTACTTC.

This clone is medium-sized within its sample. The J gene is TRBJ2-1, the V gene TRBV7-2; 11 bases map to TRBD2. The V gene's germline CDR1 is SGHTA and CDR2 FQGNSA. The CDR3 contains 16 residues. Germline trimming cut 6 bases from V and 6 bases from J; bases unmatched to any gene: 10. The CDR3 sequence: CASRRTSGFGINEQFF. Here the CDR3 DNA reads TGTGCCAGCAGACGGACTAGCGGGTTTGGTATCAATGAGCAGTTCTTC. Variable domain in full (rest from reference TRBV7-2 and TRBJ2-1): GAGVSQSPSNKVTEKGKDVELRCDPISGHTALYWYRQSLGQGLEFLIYFQGNSAPDKSGLPSDRFSAERTGGSVSTLTIQRTQQEDSAVYLCASRRTSGFGINEQFFGPGTRLTVL.

The CDR3, as DNA: TGTGCCAGCAGCCAAGAACTAGCGGTACCCACAGATACGCAGTATTTT. It specifies CASSQELAVPTDTQYF. V and J are TRBV4-2 and TRBJ2-3, with 8 bases lining up with TRBD2. Germline CDR1 LGHNA, CDR2 YNFKEQ. The CDR3 runs to 16 residues. With 0 bases clipped from V and 2 bases from J, the junction kept 4 bases outside the gene matches.

The chain has TRBV11-2 and TRBJ2-1, with TRBD2 matching 8 bases. The germline gives CDR1 SGHAT, CDR2 FQNNGV. V lost 1 base to trimming and J lost 0 bases; unmatched junction nucleotides: 8. This CDR3 has 18 residues. CDR3 protein: CASSLGVGLADSYNEQFF. The CDR3 DNA follows: TGTGCCAGCAGCTTAGGTGTCGGACTAGCAGACTCCTACAATGAGCAGTTCTTC.

This clone was detected a few times. This chain links TRBV19 with TRBJ2-7, with TRBD1 identical over 7 bases. After removal of 8 bases from V and 3 bases from J, the junction contained 1 base not matched to a gene. Germline CDR1 is LNHDA and CDR2 is SQIVND (reference sequence). This CDR3 contains 11 residues. The CDR3, as DNA: TGTGCCAGTGGACAGGTCTACGAGCAGTACTTC. Encoded protein: CASGQVYEQYF.

For the CDR3, the DNA is TGTGCCAGCTCACCACCTCCGGCAGGGGACACTGAAGCTTTCTTT. It translates to CASSPPPAGDTEAFF. J is TRBJ1-1 and V is TRBV18; D possibly corresponds to TRBD1 (6 bases). CDR1 and CDR2 from the germline V gene are KGHSH and LQKENI. V lost 0 bases to trimming and J lost 3 bases, with 11 bases between them. CDR3 length equals 15 residues. Full variable domain (rest looked up from reference TRBV18 and TRBJ1-1): NAGVMQNPRHLVRRRGQEARLRCSPMKGHSHVYWYRQLPEEGLKFMVYLQKENIIDESGMPKERFSAEFPKEGPSILRIQQVVRGDSAAYFCASSPPPAGDTEAFFGQGTRLTVV.

This clone was observed once. The rearrangement joins TRBV25-1 to TRBJ2-7; 8 positions match TRBD1. The V gene end was trimmed by 1 base and the J gene end by 6 bases; junction bases not matched to a gene: 5. Germline-derived CDR1 and CDR2 are MGHDK and SYGVNS. The CDR3 loop spans 14 amino acids. In nucleotides, the CDR3 is TGTGCCAGCAGTGAATCCGCGACAGGGGCCGAGCAGTACTTC. Amino acids: CASSESATGAEQYF.

A few counts support this clone. The V and J genes are TRBV30 and TRBJ2-2, with D possibly called TRBD1 or TRBD2 (5 bases each). Germline V lookup: CDR1 GTSNPN, CDR2 SVGIG (reference sequence). The CDR3 totals 14 residues. The CDR3 nucleotides are TGTGCTTGGGGCTTTAGGACTTTATCTGGGGAGCTGTTTTTT. This sequence encodes CAWGFRTLSGELFF.

This chain uses TRBV6-5 with TRBJ2-1; no reliable D call. Germline CDR1 is MNHEY and CDR2 is SVGAGI. The CDR3 consists of 12 residues. With 5 bases removed from V and 10 bases from J, the gap between germline ends came to 12 bases. CDR3 residues: CASSPPGSEQFF. In nucleotides, the CDR3 is TGTGCCAGCAGTCCCCCGGGTTCCGAGCAGTTCTTC.

V and J are TRBV12-3 or TRBV12-4 and TRBJ1-3; a weak D match, TRBD1 (6 bases). CDR3 length: 12 amino acids. Trimming took 1 base from V and 11 from J, leaving 9 bases between them. The CDR3 sequence is CASSLGQGSIYF. The CDR3 nucleotides read TGTGCCAGCAGTTTAGGGCAGGGGTCCATATATTTT.

The chain employs TRBV5-1 and TRBJ2-3, with D uncertain. The CDR3 is 12 residues long. Germline V CDR1 and CDR2: SGHRS, YFSETQ. V was cut by 1 base and J by 2 bases, with 2 bases left in between. CDR3 sequence reads: CASSLNTDTQYF. DNA of the CDR3: TGCGCCAGCAGCTTGAACACAGATACGCAGTATTTT.

The chain links TRBV24-1 to TRBJ1-5, with D perhaps matching TRBD1 (5 bases). Germline assignment: CDR1 KGHDR and CDR2 SFDVKD. The V end was cut by 3 bases, the J end by 4 bases, with 6 bases between. The CDR3 consists of 13 residues. In DNA form, the CDR3 reads TGTGCCACCAGTGATACAGGTAATCAGCCCCAGCATTTT. Its translation: CATSDTGNQPQHF.

This rearrangement joins TRBV20-1 to TRBJ2-5; 11 bases match TRBD2. From germline, CDR1 is DFQATT and CDR2 SNEGSKA (reference sequence). V lost 3 bases to trimming and J lost 5 bases; unmatched junction nucleotides: 5. There are 14 residues in the CDR3. The CDR3 DNA sequence: TGCAGTGCTAGTACTAGCGGGAGTTTGGAGACCCAGTACTTC. Protein sequence: CSASTSGSLETQYF.